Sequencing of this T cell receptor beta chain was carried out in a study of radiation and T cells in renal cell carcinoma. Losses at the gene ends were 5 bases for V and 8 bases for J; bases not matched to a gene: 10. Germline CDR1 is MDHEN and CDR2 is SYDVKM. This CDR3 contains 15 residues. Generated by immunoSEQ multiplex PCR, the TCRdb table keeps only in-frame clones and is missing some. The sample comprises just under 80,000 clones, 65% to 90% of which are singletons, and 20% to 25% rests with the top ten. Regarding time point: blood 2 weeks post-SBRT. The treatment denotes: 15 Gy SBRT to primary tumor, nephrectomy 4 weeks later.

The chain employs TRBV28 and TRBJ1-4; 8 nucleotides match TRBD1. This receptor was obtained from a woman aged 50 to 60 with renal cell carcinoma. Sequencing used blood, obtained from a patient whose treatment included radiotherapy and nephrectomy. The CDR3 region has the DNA TGTGCCAGCAGTGAGACAGGGGAAGTAGGGGAAAAACTGTTTTTT. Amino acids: CASSETGEVGEKLFF.